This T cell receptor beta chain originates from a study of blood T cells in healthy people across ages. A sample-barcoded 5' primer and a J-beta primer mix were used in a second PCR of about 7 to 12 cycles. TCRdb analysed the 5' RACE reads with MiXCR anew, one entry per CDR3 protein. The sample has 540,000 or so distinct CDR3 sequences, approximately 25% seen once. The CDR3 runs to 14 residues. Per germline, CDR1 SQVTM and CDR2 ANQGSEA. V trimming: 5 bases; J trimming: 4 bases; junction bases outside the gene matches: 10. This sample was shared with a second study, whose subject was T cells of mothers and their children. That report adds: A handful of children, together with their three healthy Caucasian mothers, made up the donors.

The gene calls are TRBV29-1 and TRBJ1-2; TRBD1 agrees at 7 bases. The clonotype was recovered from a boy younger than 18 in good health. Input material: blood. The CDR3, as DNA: TGCAGCGTTATTGCAGTACAGGGGACCTATGGCTACACCTTC. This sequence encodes CSVIAVQGTYGYTF.